The following is a T cell receptor beta chain sequence with its context. The data originate from a study of blood T cell repertoires in COVID-19. The assay was immunoSEQ multiplex PCR, and TCRdb's table has in-frame clones only and misses some. Of 70,000 to 95,000 clones in the sample, around 92% are singletons; the top ten hold around 2.8%. The CDR3 length is 16 residues. Germline CDR1 reads SGHTA; CDR2 reads FQGNSA. Trimming shortened V by 1 base and J by 3 bases, and 13 bases separated the two germline ends. Sequencing input: peripheral blood. This receptor was taken from a man in his forties or fifties with COVID-19, enrolled during active disease. V gene TRBV7-2 combines with J gene TRBJ1-3; TRBD1 is a possible D gene (5 bases). The CDR3 region has the DNA TGTGCCAGCAGCTTAGAAGGGCAGGGCAGTGGAAACACCATATATTTT. It codes for CASSLEGQGSGNTIYF.